Listed below are T cell receptor beta chains from one sample, sequenced in a study of blood T cell repertoires in COVID-19. TCRdb's copy holds only in-frame clones and misses some; the assay was immunoSEQ multiplex PCR. The data show over 40,000 clones, nearly 85% seen once. Sequenced material: peripheral blood. Source of these receptors: a man in his forties with acute or convalescent COVID-19. CDR3s include the opening cysteine and the closing phenylalanine or tryptophan. A D gene is named only where the DNA matches it firmly. Size tells how often a clone was seen (once, few, many) or the class of an expanded clone, and some rows leave it out.

v_call: TRBV5-1; clone_size: .; j_call: TRBJ1-4; d_call: .; cdr3_nt: TGCGCCAGCAGCTTTTCAGGGACAAATGAAAAACTGTTTTTT; cdr3_aa: CASSFSGTNEKLFF
v_call: TRBV2; clone_size: .; j_call: TRBJ1-5; d_call: .; cdr3_nt: TGTGCCAGCAGCCAGGGAGGGTCCGGGAATCAGCCCCAGCATTTT; cdr3_aa: CASSQGGSGNQPQHF
v_call: TRBV7-9; clone_size: .; j_call: TRBJ2-7; d_call: .; cdr3_nt: TGTGCCAGCAGCTTATATCCAGGCTACGAGCAGTACTTC; cdr3_aa: CASSLYPGYEQYF
v_call: TRBV30; clone_size: .; j_call: TRBJ2-2; d_call: .; cdr3_nt: TGTGCCTTTTTCCTCAGGGACACCGGGGAGCTGTTTTTT; cdr3_aa: CAFFLRDTGELFF
v_call: TRBV7-9; clone_size: few; j_call: TRBJ2-5; d_call: TRBD2; cdr3_nt: TGTGCCAGCAGCTTAGGTGTAGCGGGGGGGCAAGAGACCCAGTACTTC; cdr3_aa: CASSLGVAGGQETQYF
v_call: TRBV23-1; clone_size: .; j_call: TRBJ2-7; d_call: .; cdr3_nt: TGCGCCAGCCTCCGCCCGGGAGACCCCTACGAGCAGTACTTC; cdr3_aa: CASLRPGDPYEQYF
v_call: TRBV7-9; clone_size: .; j_call: TRBJ1-2; d_call: .; cdr3_nt: TGTGCCAGCAGCTTCAGGGAAGGCTATGGCTACACCTTC; cdr3_aa: CASSFREGYGYTF
v_call: TRBV11-2; clone_size: .; j_call: TRBJ2-2; d_call: .; cdr3_nt: TGTGCCAGCAGCTTCGGGTCCGCGAACACCGGGGAGCTGTTTTTT; cdr3_aa: CASSFGSANTGELFF
v_call: TRBV5-1; clone_size: .; j_call: TRBJ2-6; d_call: TRBD1; cdr3_nt: TGCGCCAGCAGCTTGGGCCTGACAGGGAGCAACGTCCTGACTTTC; cdr3_aa: CASSLGLTGSNVLTF
v_call: TRBV19; clone_size: .; j_call: TRBJ1-4; d_call: .; cdr3_nt: TGTGCCAGTAGTATGCAGGGGACTAATGAAAAACTGTTTTTT; cdr3_aa: CASSMQGTNEKLFF
v_call: TRBV6-5; clone_size: few; j_call: TRBJ2-3; d_call: TRBD2; cdr3_nt: TGTGCCAGCAGGGCTAGCGGGAGTGATACGCAGTATTTT; cdr3_aa: CASRASGSDTQYF
v_call: TRBV2; clone_size: once; j_call: TRBJ1-4; d_call: .; cdr3_nt: TGTGCCAGCAGGGGAGGAGGGAGAGGAGAAAAACTGTTTTTT; cdr3_aa: CASRGGGRGEKLFF
v_call: TRBV25-1; clone_size: .; j_call: TRBJ2-3; d_call: TRBD1; cdr3_nt: TGTGCCAGCAGCCGGGGACAGGGGTTAGATACGCAGTATTTT; cdr3_aa: CASSRGQGLDTQYF
v_call: TRBV7-2; clone_size: .; j_call: TRBJ2-1; d_call: .; cdr3_nt: TGTGCCAGCAGCCTAAGAGTGTACAATGAGCAGTTCTTC; cdr3_aa: CASSLRVYNEQFF
v_call: TRBV6-5; clone_size: once; j_call: TRBJ2-7; d_call: .; cdr3_nt: TGTGCCAGCATTCTGGGGCAGGGAAGCTCCTACGAGCAGTACTTC; cdr3_aa: CASILGQGSSYEQYF
v_call: TRBV4-1; clone_size: .; j_call: TRBJ2-1; d_call: TRBD2; cdr3_nt: TGCGCCAGCAGCCCTGAAGGCGGGGGGGTCAATGAGCAGTTCTTC; cdr3_aa: CASSPEGGGVNEQFF
v_call: TRBV6-5; clone_size: .; j_call: TRBJ1-2; d_call: .; cdr3_nt: TGTGCCAGCAGCCCCCAGACACTTTATGGCTACACCTTC; cdr3_aa: CASSPQTLYGYTF
v_call: TRBV10-2; clone_size: .; j_call: TRBJ1-4; d_call: TRBD1; cdr3_nt: TGCGCCAGCCGAGGACAGGGGGAAGAAAAACTGTTTTTT; cdr3_aa: CASRGQGEEKLFF
v_call: TRBV2; clone_size: .; j_call: TRBJ2-3; d_call: .; cdr3_nt: TGTGCCAGCGAGACTAGAAACACAGATACGCAGTATTTT; cdr3_aa: CASETRNTDTQYF
v_call: TRBV9; clone_size: .; j_call: TRBJ2-5; d_call: .; cdr3_nt: TGTGCCAGCAGCGTAGATAGGCCAGGGGTGGCGGAGACCCAGTACTTC; cdr3_aa: CASSVDRPGVAETQYF
v_call: TRBV2; clone_size: .; j_call: TRBJ1-2; d_call: TRBD1; cdr3_nt: TGTGCCAGCAAAGAGGGGGCAAAGGATGGCTACACCTTC; cdr3_aa: CASKEGAKDGYTF
v_call: TRBV2; clone_size: .; j_call: TRBJ1-5; d_call: .; cdr3_nt: TGTGCCAGCATCTTAGCGGAAAATCAGCCCCAGCATTTT; cdr3_aa: CASILAENQPQHF
v_call: TRBV28; clone_size: .; j_call: TRBJ1-2; d_call: TRBD1; cdr3_nt: TGTGCCAGCTGTTCAGGGGGCGCAGACTATGGCTACACCTTC; cdr3_aa: CASCSGGADYGYTF
v_call: TRBV7-6; clone_size: .; j_call: TRBJ2-3; d_call: TRBD2; cdr3_nt: TGTGCCAGCAGCTTAGGGAGCGGGGGGGCCTCCAGAGATACGCAGTATTTT; cdr3_aa: CASSLGSGGASRDTQYF
v_call: TRBV2; clone_size: .; j_call: TRBJ2-4; d_call: TRBD1; cdr3_nt: TGTGCCAGCAGTGTCCAGGGGGACATTCAGTACTTC; cdr3_aa: CASSVQGDIQYF
v_call: TRBV11-2; clone_size: few; j_call: TRBJ2-3; d_call: .; cdr3_nt: TGTGCCAGCAGCCAGTCGTCCCTCCCAAGCACAGATACGCAGTATTTT; cdr3_aa: CASSQSSLPSTDTQYF
v_call: TRBV18; clone_size: .; j_call: TRBJ1-1; d_call: .; cdr3_nt: TGTGCCAGCTCACCGACAGAGAACACTGAAGCTTTCTTT; cdr3_aa: CASSPTENTEAFF
v_call: TRBV5-1; clone_size: .; j_call: TRBJ1-2; d_call: .; cdr3_nt: TGCGCCAGCAGCGTATACAGGGAAACTAACTATGGCTACACCTTC; cdr3_aa: CASSVYRETNYGYTF
v_call: TRBV7-9; clone_size: .; j_call: TRBJ1-6; d_call: TRBD1; cdr3_nt: TGTGCCAGCAGCTTACCCCCCGGGACAGGGGTCGATAATTCACCCCTCCACTTT; cdr3_aa: CASSLPPGTGVDNSPLHF
v_call: TRBV6-5; clone_size: .; j_call: TRBJ2-1; d_call: .; cdr3_nt: TGTGCCAGCAGTTACTCGGCTGGCTCCTACAATGAGCAGTTCTTC; cdr3_aa: CASSYSAGSYNEQFF
v_call: TRBV6-5; clone_size: once; j_call: TRBJ1-1; d_call: .; cdr3_nt: TGTGCCAGCAGTTACCGGCCAGGGATGAACACTGAAGCTTTCTTT; cdr3_aa: CASSYRPGMNTEAFF
v_call: TRBV2; clone_size: .; j_call: TRBJ2-3; d_call: .; cdr3_nt: TGTGCCAGCAGTGAACAACTTAGCACAGATACGCAGTATTTT; cdr3_aa: CASSEQLSTDTQYF
v_call: TRBV3-1/TRBV3-2; clone_size: .; j_call: TRBJ1-1; d_call: .; cdr3_nt: TGTGCCAGCAGCCTCAGGGGCCGTAACACTGAAGCTTTCTTT; cdr3_aa: CASSLRGRNTEAFF
v_call: TRBV18; clone_size: .; j_call: TRBJ1-1; d_call: .; cdr3_nt: TGTGCCAGCTCACCGGAATTAGCAGGGCTGAACACTGAAGCTTTCTTT; cdr3_aa: CASSPELAGLNTEAFF
v_call: TRBV5-4; clone_size: few; j_call: TRBJ1-4; d_call: .; cdr3_nt: TGTGCCAGCAGCTTGGGGCAGGGTAATGAAAAACTGTTTTTT; cdr3_aa: CASSLGQGNEKLFF
v_call: TRBV24-1; clone_size: .; j_call: TRBJ1-3; d_call: .; cdr3_nt: TGTGCCACCAGTGAAGGGGCCTCTGGAAACACCATATATTTT; cdr3_aa: CATSEGASGNTIYF
v_call: TRBV5-1; clone_size: .; j_call: TRBJ2-7; d_call: .; cdr3_nt: TGCGCCAGCAGCCGGCAGGGCAGCTACGAGCAGTACTTC; cdr3_aa: CASSRQGSYEQYF
v_call: TRBV7-9; clone_size: .; j_call: TRBJ1-3; d_call: TRBD1; cdr3_nt: TGTGCCAGCAGCTCCGGGACAGGGATAGGAAACACCATATATTTT; cdr3_aa: CASSSGTGIGNTIYF
v_call: TRBV19; clone_size: .; j_call: TRBJ1-5; d_call: TRBD1; cdr3_nt: TGTGCCAGTAGCATCAGCAGGGGGTTTAGCAATCAGCCCCAGCATTTT; cdr3_aa: CASSISRGFSNQPQHF
v_call: TRBV24-1; clone_size: few; j_call: TRBJ1-2; d_call: .; cdr3_nt: TGTGCCACCAGTGCAGTCGTGGGCGGCTACACCTTC; cdr3_aa: CATSAVVGGYTF
v_call: TRBV27; clone_size: .; j_call: TRBJ1-6; d_call: .; cdr3_nt: TGTGCCAGCAGTTTAAGGGGGGGGTCGAATTCACCCCTCCACTTT; cdr3_aa: CASSLRGGSNSPLHF
v_call: TRBV6-1; clone_size: .; j_call: TRBJ1-2; d_call: TRBD1; cdr3_nt: TGTGCCAGCAGTGAAGGTCCGGGACAGGGGATTGGCTACACCTTC; cdr3_aa: CASSEGPGQGIGYTF
v_call: TRBV5-4; clone_size: many; j_call: TRBJ1-5; d_call: .; cdr3_nt: TGTGCCAGCAGCTTAACCACCCAGGGTTTTAGCAATCAGCCCCAGCATTTT; cdr3_aa: CASSLTTQGFSNQPQHF
v_call: TRBV5-4; clone_size: .; j_call: TRBJ2-6; d_call: TRBD1; cdr3_nt: TGTGCCAGCAGCTTGGGCCACCGCGCGGGACAGGGATCCGGGGCCAACGTCCTGACTTTC; cdr3_aa: CASSLGHRAGQGSGANVLTF
v_call: TRBV5-8; clone_size: .; j_call: TRBJ1-6; d_call: .; cdr3_nt: TGTGCCAGCACCCTCGGGGGGTCCTATAATTCACCCCTCCACTTT; cdr3_aa: CASTLGGSYNSPLHF
v_call: TRBV6-5; clone_size: .; j_call: TRBJ1-6; d_call: TRBD1; cdr3_nt: TGTGCCAGCAGCGCGGGACAGTCAACATATTCACCCCTCCACTTT; cdr3_aa: CASSAGQSTYSPLHF
v_call: TRBV5-1; clone_size: few; j_call: TRBJ2-5; d_call: TRBD1; cdr3_nt: TGCGCCAGCAGCTATCGGACAGGGGAAGGAGAGACCCAGTACTTC; cdr3_aa: CASSYRTGEGETQYF
v_call: TRBV5-4; clone_size: .; j_call: TRBJ1-2; d_call: .; cdr3_nt: TGTGCCAGCAGGACTTCACTCAACTATGGCTACACCTTC; cdr3_aa: CASRTSLNYGYTF
v_call: TRBV27; clone_size: .; j_call: TRBJ2-1; d_call: TRBD2; cdr3_nt: TGTGCCAGCAGTGGGCTAGCGGGGGGCGACAATGAGCAGTTCTTC; cdr3_aa: CASSGLAGGDNEQFF